The 14 T cell receptor beta chains below were found in one sample sequenced in a study of blood T cell repertoires in COVID-19. Profiled with immunoSEQ multiplex PCR; TCRdb holds only in-frame clones, not every one. The sample lists 350,000 to 400,000 clones, around 91% occurring once. Sequencing was done on a sample of peripheral blood. All receptors come from a man younger than 35 with active or convalescent COVID-19.

The chain recombines TRBV7-9 with TRBJ1-1; tentatively, D is TRBD1 (6 bases). Germline assignment: CDR1 SEHNR and CDR2 FQNEAQ (reference sequence). The V gene lost 4 bases and the J gene lost 1 base, with 10 bases spanning the gap. The CDR3 sequence is 14 residues long. The CDR3 loop reads CASSSQGTNTEAFF. CDR3 bases: TGTGCCAGCAGCTCCCAGGGGACGAACACTGAAGCTTTCTTT.

The chain links TRBV7-9 to TRBJ2-5; no clear D gene. Germline values: CDR1 SEHNR, CDR2 FQNEAQ (reference sequence). V shed 10 bases and J shed 2 bases, with 2 bases lying between them. The CDR3 has 9 amino acids. The CDR3 DNA follows: TGTGCCACTCAAGAGACCCAGTACTTC. Translated: CATQETQYF.

This chain uses TRBV19 with TRBJ2-7; D possibly corresponds to TRBD1 (6 bases). CDR3 length equals 13 residues. Per the germline V gene, CDR1 is LNHDA and CDR2 is SQIVND (reference sequence). The ends were cut back, 3 bases at V and 0 bases at J, with 6 bases in the middle. CDR3 sequence (DNA): TGTGCCAGTAGTATGACAGGCTCCTACGAGCAGTACTTC. This codes for CASSMTGSYEQYF. Looking up the rest from reference TRBV19 and TRBJ2-7 gives the full variable domain: DGGITQSPKYLFRKEGQNVTLSCEQNLNHDAMYWYRQDPGQGLRLIYYSQIVNDFQKGDIAEGYSVSREKKESFPLTVTSAQKNPTAFYLCASSMTGSYEQYFGPGTRLTVT.

V gene TRBV19 combines with J gene TRBJ2-4, with D perhaps matching TRBD2 (6 bases). Looked up from germline, CDR1 is LNHDA and CDR2 is SQIVND (reference sequence). There are 13 residues in the CDR3. V was shortened by 3 bases and J by 10 bases, with 13 bases between the two germline ends. The CDR3 is CASSMRRAQIQYF. CDR3 nucleotide sequence: TGTGCCAGTAGTATGAGGAGGGCGCAGATTCAGTACTTC.

The rearrangement joins TRBV19 to TRBJ2-3, with 9 bases that match TRBD1. Trimming at V came to 3 bases and at J to 3 bases, leaving 4 bases not matched to a gene. The CDR3 covers 15 residues. CDR1 is LNHDA, CDR2 SQIVND, per germline (reference sequence). The CDR3 loop reads CASSIGTGRTDTQYF. CDR3 nucleotide sequence: TGTGCCAGTAGTATCGGGACAGGGAGGACAGATACGCAGTATTTT.

The V and J genes are TRBV4-3 and TRBJ2-7; the match to TRBD1 covers 10 bases. V lost 4 bases and J lost 2; bases outside the gene matches: 2. Germline-derived CDR1 and CDR2 are LGHNA and YSLEER. The CDR3 loop spans 14 amino acids. CDR3 loop: CASSPGQGAYEQYF. The CDR3 DNA reads as TGCGCCAGCAGCCCAGGACAGGGGGCCTACGAGCAGTACTTC.

The V and J genes are TRBV3-1 (or the pseudogene TRBV3-2) and TRBJ1-1, with 7 bases lining up with TRBD1. From germline, CDR1 is LGHDT and CDR2 YNNKEL (reference sequence). V lost 0 bases to trimming and J lost 10 bases; unmatched junction nucleotides: 8. The CDR3 covers 14 residues. DNA for the CDR3: TGTGCCAGCAGCCAAGATTACAGGGGAGGCGGAGCTTTCTTT. Protein: CASSQDYRGGGAFF.

J is TRBJ1-6 and V is TRBV28; D is unclear. CDR3 size: 15 residues. Germline CDR1 MDHEN, CDR2 SYDVKM. V was clipped by 3 bases and J by 8 bases, with 14 bases between them. The CDR3 is CASSFRVRPDSPLHF. The DNA of the CDR3 is TGTGCCAGCAGTTTCCGGGTTCGACCTGATTCACCCCTCCACTTT.

The rearrangement uses TRBV7-3 and TRBJ2-5, with a tentative D call TRBD1 (5 bases). The germline V and J ends were trimmed by 4 bases and 1 base, with 13 bases remaining between them. There are 15 residues in the CDR3. Germline V gene data show CDR1 as SGHTA and CDR2 as FQGTGA. The CDR3 nucleotides read TGTGCCAGCAGCTATTGGGGCGGCGCCCAAGAGACCCAGTACTTC. The encoded protein is CASSYWGGAQETQYF.

This sequence joins TRBV5-6 and TRBJ2-3; the D is unclear. Trimming took off 1 base at V and 2 bases at J, with 5 bases between the two ends. Germline loops: CDR1 SGHDT, CDR2 YYEEEE. This CDR3 spans 13 amino acids. The CDR3 loop reads CASSLLTTDTQYF. CDR3 nucleotides: TGTGCCAGCAGCTTGCTAACCACAGATACGCAGTATTTT.

For this clone: The same CDR3 arises from other DNA sequences in this sample as well. This sequence joins TRBV5-1 and TRBJ2-7, with a weak D call TRBD2 (6 bases). V was clipped by 0 bases and J by 0 bases, with 10 bases between them. The germline CDR1 and CDR2 sequences are SGHRS and YFSETQ. The CDR3 totals 15 residues. CDR3 protein: CASSLAGGSSYEQYF. The DNA of the CDR3 is TGCGCCAGCAGCTTGGCCGGAGGGAGCTCCTACGAGCAGTACTTC.

This sequence joins TRBV28 and TRBJ1-1; D not certain. The V and J ends lost 6 bases and 1 base respectively, with 12 bases between them. The CDR3 covers 14 residues. Germline V gene lookup returns CDR1 MDHEN and CDR2 SYDVKM. The CDR3 nucleotides are TGTGCCAGCAGGTTTAGAGGTGGGAACACTGAAGCTTTCTTT. Amino acid sequence: CASRFRGGNTEAFF.

The chain combines TRBV19 with TRBJ1-1; D is unresolved. With 7 bases removed from V and 6 bases from J, the gap between germline ends came to 15 bases. CDR1 and CDR2 from the germline V gene are LNHDA and SQIVND (reference sequence). The CDR3 has 13 amino acids. The CDR3 region is CASKTVPQPEAFF. As DNA, the CDR3 is TGTGCCAGTAAAACCGTACCACAGCCTGAAGCTTTCTTT. The full variable domain, completed using reference TRBV19 and TRBJ1-1, is DGGITQSPKYLFRKEGQNVTLSCEQNLNHDAMYWYRQDPGQGLRLIYYSQIVNDFQKGDIAEGYSVSREKKESFPLTVTSAQKNPTAFYLCASKTVPQPEAFFGQGTRLTVV.

This clone was found once. This chain links TRBV15 with TRBJ2-4; no firm D call. V lost 4 bases to trimming and J lost 3 bases, with 10 bases between them. CDR3 length equals 14 residues. Germline loops: CDR1 LNHNV, CDR2 YYDKDF (reference sequence). In nucleotides, the CDR3 is TGTGCCACCAGCACAGACGGCGGCAAAAACATTCAGTACTTC. It codes for CATSTDGGKNIQYF.